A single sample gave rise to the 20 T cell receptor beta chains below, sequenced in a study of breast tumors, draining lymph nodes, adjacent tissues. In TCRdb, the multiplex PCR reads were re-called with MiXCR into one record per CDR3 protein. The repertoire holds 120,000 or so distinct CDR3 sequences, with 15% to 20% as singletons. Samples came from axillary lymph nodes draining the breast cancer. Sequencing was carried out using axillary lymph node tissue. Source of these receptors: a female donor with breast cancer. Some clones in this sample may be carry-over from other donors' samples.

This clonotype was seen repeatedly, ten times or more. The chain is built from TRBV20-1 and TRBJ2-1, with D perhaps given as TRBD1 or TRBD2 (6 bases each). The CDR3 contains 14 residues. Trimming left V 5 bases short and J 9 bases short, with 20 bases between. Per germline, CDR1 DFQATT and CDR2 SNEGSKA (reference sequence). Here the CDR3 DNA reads TGCAGTGCTCGGAGGGGGGCACTTTATGGTGAGCAGTTCTTC. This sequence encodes CSARRGALYGEQFF.

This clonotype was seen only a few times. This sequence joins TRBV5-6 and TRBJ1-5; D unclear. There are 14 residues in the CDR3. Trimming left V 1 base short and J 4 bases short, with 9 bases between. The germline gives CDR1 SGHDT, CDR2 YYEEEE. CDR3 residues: CASSLRQVNQPQHF. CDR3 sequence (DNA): TGTGCCAGCAGCTTGAGGCAGGTTAATCAGCCCCAGCATTTT.

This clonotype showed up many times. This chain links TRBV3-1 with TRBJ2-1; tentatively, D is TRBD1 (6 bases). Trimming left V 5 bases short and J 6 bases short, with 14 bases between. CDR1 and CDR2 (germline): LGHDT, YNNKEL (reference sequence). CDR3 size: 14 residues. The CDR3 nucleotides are TGTGCCAGCAGCTTCCAGACAGGAGGCAATGAGCAGTTCTTC. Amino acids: CASSFQTGGNEQFF.

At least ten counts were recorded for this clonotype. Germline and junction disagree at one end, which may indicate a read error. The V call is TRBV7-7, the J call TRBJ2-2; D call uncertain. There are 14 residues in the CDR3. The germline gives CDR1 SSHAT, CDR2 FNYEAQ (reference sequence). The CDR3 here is CASSSSVDPGELFF. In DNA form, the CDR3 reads TGTGCTAGCAGCTCAAGCGTCGATCCCGGGGAGCTGTTTTTT.

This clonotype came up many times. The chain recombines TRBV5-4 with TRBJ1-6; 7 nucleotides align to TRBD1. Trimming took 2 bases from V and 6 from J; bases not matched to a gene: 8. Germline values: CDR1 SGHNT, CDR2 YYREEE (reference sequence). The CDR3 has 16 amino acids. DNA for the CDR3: TGTGCCAGCAGCTTACTAACAGGGGCTTTTAATTCACCCCTCCACTTT. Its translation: CASSLLTGAFNSPLHF.

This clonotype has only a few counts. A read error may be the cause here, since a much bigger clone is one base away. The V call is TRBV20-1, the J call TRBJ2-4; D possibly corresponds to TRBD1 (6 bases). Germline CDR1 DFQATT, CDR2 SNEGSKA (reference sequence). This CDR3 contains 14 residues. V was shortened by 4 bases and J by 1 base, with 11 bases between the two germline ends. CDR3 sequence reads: CSANADRAKNIQYF. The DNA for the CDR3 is TGCAGTGCTAACGCAGACAGGGCCAAAAACATTCAGTACTTC.

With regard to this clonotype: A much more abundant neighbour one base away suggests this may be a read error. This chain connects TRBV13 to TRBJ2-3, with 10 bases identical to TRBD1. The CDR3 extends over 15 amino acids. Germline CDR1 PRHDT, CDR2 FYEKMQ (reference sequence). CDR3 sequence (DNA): TGTGCCAGCAGCTTCGGACAGGGGGGAACAGGTACGCAGTATTTT. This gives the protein CASSFGQGGTGTQYF.

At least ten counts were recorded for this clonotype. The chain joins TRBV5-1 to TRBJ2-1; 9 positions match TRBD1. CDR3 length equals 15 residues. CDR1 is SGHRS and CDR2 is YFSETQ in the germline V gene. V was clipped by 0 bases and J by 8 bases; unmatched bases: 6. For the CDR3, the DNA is TGCGCCAGCAGCTTGGTTCCGGGACAGGGCTATGAGCAGTTCTTC. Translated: CASSLVPGQGYEQFF. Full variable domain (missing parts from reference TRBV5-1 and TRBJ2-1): KAGVTQTPRYLIKTRGQQVTLSCSPISGHRSVSWYQQTPGQGLQFLFEYFSETQRNKGNFPGRFSGRQFSNSRSEMNVSTLELGDSALYLCASSLVPGQGYEQFFGPGTRLTVL.

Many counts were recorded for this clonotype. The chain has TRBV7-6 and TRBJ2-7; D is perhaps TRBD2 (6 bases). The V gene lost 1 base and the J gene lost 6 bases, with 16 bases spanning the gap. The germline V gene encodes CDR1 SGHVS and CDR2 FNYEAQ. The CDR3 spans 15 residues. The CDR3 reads CASSLDRREVGEQYF. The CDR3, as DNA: TGTGCCAGCAGCTTAGATCGCAGGGAGGTTGGCGAGCAGTACTTC.

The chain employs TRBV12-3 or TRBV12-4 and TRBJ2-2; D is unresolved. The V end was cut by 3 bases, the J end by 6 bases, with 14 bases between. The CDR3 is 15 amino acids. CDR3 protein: CASSFETVLSGELFF. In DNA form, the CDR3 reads TGTGCCAGCAGTTTCGAGACGGTTCTGTCCGGGGAGCTGTTTTTT.

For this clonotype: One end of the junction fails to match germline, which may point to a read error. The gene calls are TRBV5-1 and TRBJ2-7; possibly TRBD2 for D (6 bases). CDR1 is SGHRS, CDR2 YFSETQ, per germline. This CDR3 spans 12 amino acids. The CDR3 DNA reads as TGCGCCAGCAGCTTCTCAGGACGGGAGCTGTACTTC. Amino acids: CASSFSGRELYF.

DNA for the CDR3: TGCGCCAGCGGGACAGATCCCTATAATTCACCCCTCCACTTT. Translation gives CASGTDPYNSPLHF. The chain employs TRBV5-1 and TRBJ1-6, with TRBD1 identical over 7 bases. Germline V gene sequence: CDR1 SGHRS, CDR2 YFSETQ. After removal of 7 bases from V and 2 bases from J, the junction contained 3 bases not matched to a gene. The CDR3 is made up of 14 amino acids.

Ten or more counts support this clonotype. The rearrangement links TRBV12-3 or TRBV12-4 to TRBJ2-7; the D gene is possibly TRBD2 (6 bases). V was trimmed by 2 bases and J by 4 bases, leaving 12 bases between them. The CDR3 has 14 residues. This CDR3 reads CASSLTGLPYEQYF. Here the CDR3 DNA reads TGTGCCAGCAGTTTAACTGGACTACCTTACGAGCAGTACTTC.

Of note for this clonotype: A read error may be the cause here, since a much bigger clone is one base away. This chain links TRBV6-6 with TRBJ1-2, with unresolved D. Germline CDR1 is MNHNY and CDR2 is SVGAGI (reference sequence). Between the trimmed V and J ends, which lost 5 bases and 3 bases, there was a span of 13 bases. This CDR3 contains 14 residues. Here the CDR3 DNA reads TGTGCCAGCAGTCAGACTGATTATGACTATGGCTACACCTTC. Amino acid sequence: CASSQTDYDYGYTF.

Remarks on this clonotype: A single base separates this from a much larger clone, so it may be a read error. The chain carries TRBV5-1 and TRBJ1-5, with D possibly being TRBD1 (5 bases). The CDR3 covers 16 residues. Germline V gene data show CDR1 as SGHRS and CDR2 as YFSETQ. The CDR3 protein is CASSLGGDPSDQPQHF. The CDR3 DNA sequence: TGCGCCAGCAGCTTGGGCGGGGACCCTAGCGATCAGCCCCAGCATTTT.

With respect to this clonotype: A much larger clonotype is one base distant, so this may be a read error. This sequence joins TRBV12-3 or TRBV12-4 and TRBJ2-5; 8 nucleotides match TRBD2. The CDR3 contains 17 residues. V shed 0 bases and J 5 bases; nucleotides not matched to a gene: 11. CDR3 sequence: CASSLAPGLEGRETQYF. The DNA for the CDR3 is TGTGCCAGCAGTTTAGCCCCGGGACTAGAGGGTAGGGAGACCCAGTACTTC.

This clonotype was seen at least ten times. The CDR3 nucleotides read TGCAGTGCTGGGACAGGGCTTGGCAATGAGCAGTTCTTC. Residues: CSAGTGLGNEQFF. The rearrangement links TRBV20-1 to TRBJ2-1; 9 nucleotides align to TRBD1. The CDR3 length is 13 residues. After removal of 5 bases from V and 6 bases from J, the junction contained 5 bases not matched to a gene. In germline, CDR1 is DFQATT, CDR2 SNEGSKA (reference sequence).

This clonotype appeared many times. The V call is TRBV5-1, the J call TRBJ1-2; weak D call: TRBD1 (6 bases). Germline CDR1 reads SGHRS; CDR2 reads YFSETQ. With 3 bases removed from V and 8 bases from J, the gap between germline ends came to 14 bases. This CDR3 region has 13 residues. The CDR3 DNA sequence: TGCGCCAGCAGCTCAGGGACATCGGGAGGCTACACCTTC. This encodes CASSSGTSGGYTF.

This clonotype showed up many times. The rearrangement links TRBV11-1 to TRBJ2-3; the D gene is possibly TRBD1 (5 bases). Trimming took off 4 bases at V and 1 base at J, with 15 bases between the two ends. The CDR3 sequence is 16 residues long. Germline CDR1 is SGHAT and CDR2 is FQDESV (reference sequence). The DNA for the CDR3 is TGTGCCAGCAGCTCCCTAATCCCACAGGGCACAGATACGCAGTATTTT. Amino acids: CASSSLIPQGTDTQYF.

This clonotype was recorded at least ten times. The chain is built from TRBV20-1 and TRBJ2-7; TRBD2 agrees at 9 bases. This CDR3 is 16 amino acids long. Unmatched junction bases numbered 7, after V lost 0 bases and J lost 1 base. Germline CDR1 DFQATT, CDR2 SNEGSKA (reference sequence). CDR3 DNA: TGCAGTGCTAGAGATGACGCGGGGGGGTATTCCTACGAGCAGTACTTC. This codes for CSARDDAGGYSYEQYF.